This T cell receptor (beta chain) was sequenced during a study of blood T cell repertoires in COVID-19. Study overall: The study drew acute and convalescent COVID-19 samples from the United States, Italy and Spain. In each case, the material was cDNA or gDNA derived from T cells, B-cell-depleted T cells, or PBMCs.

Profiled with immunoSEQ multiplex PCR; TCRdb holds only in-frame clones, not every one. The sample holds 62,000 or so clones, around 86% seen once. This sequence originates from a woman aged 60 to 75 with acute or convalescent COVID-19. Sequencing was done on a sample of peripheral blood.

CDR3 loop: CASSYPILQGGVNTEAFF. The CDR3 region has the DNA TGTGCCAGCAGTTACCCAATACTTCAAGGGGGTGTGAACACTGAAGCTTTCTTT. This chain joins TRBV6-2 or TRBV6-3 and TRBJ1-1, with D maybe TRBD1 (6 bases). Looked up from germline, CDR1 is MNHEY and CDR2 is SVGEGT. V was clipped by 2 bases and J by 0 bases, with 19 bases between them. The CDR3 totals 18 residues.